One and the same sample provided the 29 T cell receptor beta chains below, sequenced in a study of shared clonotypes between healthy human individuals. Sequenced by immunoSEQ multiplex PCR; TCRdb stores in-frame clones only, minus some. Of about 2.3 million clones detected, roughly 92% appear once; the ten largest clones hold 0.3% to 0.4%. Sequencing was carried out using naive CD4+ T cells from PBMCs. Documented subset: CD45RA+ positively selected. Every receptor here comes from a man between 18 and 35 years old in good health. Some clones in this sample may be carry-over from other donors' samples.

The rearrangement uses TRBV6-1 and TRBJ2-1, with 11 bases lining up with TRBD1. J lost 14 bases, V lost 6 bases, and 9 bases had no gene match. This CDR3 has 13 amino acids. The germline gives CDR1 MNHNS, CDR2 SASEGT. This CDR3 is CASSRGQGVFEFF. In nucleotides, the CDR3 is TGTGCCAGCAGCCGGGGACAGGGGGTTTTCGAGTTCTTC.

This clone occurred once. The junction does not match germline at one end; this may be a read error. The DNA for the CDR3 is TGTGCCGGGAGGGCTGGGGGCTCCCCAGATACGCAGTATTTT. Translating it yields CAGRAGGSPDTQYF. This chain connects TRBV30 to TRBJ2-3; weak D call: TRBD2 (7 bases). Germline CDR1 and CDR2: GTSNPN and SVGIG (reference sequence). This CDR3 has 14 amino acids.

This clone was recorded only once. The V and J genes are TRBV19 and TRBJ1-1; TRBD1 matches 8 bases. This CDR3 region has 13 residues. CDR1 is LNHDA and CDR2 is SQIVND in the germline V gene (reference sequence). Germline trimming cut 9 bases from V and 7 bases from J; bases unmatched to any gene: 10. The DNA for the CDR3 is TGTGCCAGCAACCCAGGACAGGGACGTGAAGCTTTCTTT. It codes for CASNPGQGREAFF.

V and J are TRBV9 and TRBJ2-1; D is unresolved. V lost 2 bases and J lost 9, with 15 bases in between. This CDR3 has 14 amino acids. In germline, CDR1 is SGDLS, CDR2 YYNGEE. The CDR3 loop reads CASSVLPLPAEQFF. The CDR3 bases are TGTGCCAGCAGCGTCCTCCCACTCCCGGCTGAGCAGTTCTTC.

This rearrangement joins TRBV28 to TRBJ1-2, with 9 bases lining up with TRBD1. Per the germline V gene, CDR1 is MDHEN and CDR2 is SYDVKM. This CDR3 comprises 14 residues. With V trimmed by 8 bases and J by 4 bases, 8 bases remained unmatched. CDR3 sequence (DNA): TGTGCCAGCCATACAGGGGGCAAAAGCTATGGCTACACCTTC. It is translated as CASHTGGKSYGYTF.

This clone was seen just once. This chain uses TRBV25-1 with TRBJ1-1; possible D gene TRBD1, 5 bases. Germline CDR1 is MGHDK and CDR2 is SYGVNS. The CDR3 consists of 14 residues. Trimming removed 1 base at V and 7 bases at J, with 13 bases between. The CDR3 loop reads CASSEFGHGGEAFF. The CDR3 DNA reads TGTGCCAGCAGTGAATTCGGGCACGGGGGTGAAGCTTTCTTT.

To note about this clone: Additional DNA sequences in this sample encode the identical CDR3. The V and J genes are TRBV10-3 and TRBJ2-7; the D is unclear. The germline CDR1 and CDR2 sequences are ENHRY and SYGVKD. This CDR3 has 14 residues. Trimming pared 0 bases from V and 3 bases from J, leaving 9 bases between. CDR3 DNA sequence: TGTGCCATCAGTGAGTCGTGGACCAGCTACGAGCAGTACTTC. It encodes CAISESWTSYEQYF.

This clone was seen a few times. The sample carries other DNA sequences with the same CDR3. The rearrangement joins TRBV29-1 to TRBJ2-7; unclear D gene. The CDR3 sequence is 11 residues long. The germline V and J ends were trimmed by 4 bases and 0 bases, with 4 bases remaining between them. Germline V gene data show CDR1 as SQVTM and CDR2 as ANQGSEA. CDR3 region: CSVGASYEQYF. The CDR3 coding sequence is TGCAGCGTTGGGGCCTCCTACGAGCAGTACTTC.

The rearrangement joins TRBV6-6 to TRBJ1-5; TRBD1 is a possible D gene (5 bases). Germline lookup yields CDR1 MNHNY and CDR2 SVGAGI (reference sequence). There are 14 residues in the CDR3. Trimming removed 6 bases from V and 5 bases from J, with 14 bases in between. Written as DNA, the CDR3 is TGTGCCAGCAGGTCTCGGGACCCAGATCAGCCCCAGCATTTT. This encodes CASRSRDPDQPQHF.

The gene calls are TRBV7-3 and TRBJ2-2, with TRBD1 identical over 11 bases. CDR3 length equals 17 residues. The J segment lost 3 bases and the V segment lost 0 bases, leaving 3 bases of the junction unmatched. The germline V gene has CDR1 SGHTA and CDR2 FQGTGA. In nucleotides, the CDR3 is TGTGCCAGCAGCTTAACGGACAGGGGGCGCGACACCGGGGAGCTGTTTTTT. Translation: CASSLTDRGRDTGELFF.

The genes are TRBV30 and TRBJ1-1; D may be TRBD1 (6 bases). V gave up 3 bases and J gave up 5 bases, with 16 bases separating them. The germline CDR1 and CDR2 sequences are GTSNPN and SVGIG (reference sequence). The CDR3 consists of 14 residues. The CDR3 here is CAWSWGLSGTEAFF. The CDR3 DNA follows: TGTGCCTGGAGCTGGGGGCTATCGGGGACTGAAGCTTTCTTT.

The rearrangement uses TRBV2 and TRBJ2-2, with 8 bases matching TRBD2. Per germline, CDR1 SNHLY and CDR2 FYNNEI. The CDR3 is made up of 15 amino acids. The V and J ends lost 6 bases and 0 bases, in that order; junction bases with no gene match: 3. CDR3 nucleotide sequence: TGTGCCAGCAGGATTAGCGGGGCGAACACCGGGGAGCTGTTTTTT. The encoded protein is CASRISGANTGELFF.

The rearrangement links TRBV5-1 to TRBJ2-5; D ambiguous. The CDR3 runs 14 residues. Trimming removed 1 base from V and 2 bases from J, with 9 bases in between. Germline loops: CDR1 SGHRS, CDR2 YFSETQ. The CDR3 DNA reads as TGCGCCAGCAGCTTGCCCTACCAACAAGAGACCCAGTACTTC. This sequence encodes CASSLPYQQETQYF.

The chain links TRBV6-6 to TRBJ2-7; D is tentatively TRBD1 or TRBD2 (5 bases each). The CDR3 covers 14 residues. The ends were cut back, 5 bases at V and 1 base at J, with 12 bases in the middle. Germline CDR1 reads MNHNY; CDR2 reads SVGAGI (reference sequence). The chain's CDR3 is CASSVGPNSYEQYF. CDR3 DNA: TGTGCCAGCAGTGTGGGACCAAATTCCTACGAGCAGTACTTC.

Points on this clone: Other DNA sequences in the same sample also yield this CDR3. The chain joins TRBV20-1 to TRBJ1-1; D uncertain. The CDR3 is made up of 10 amino acids. The V end lost 5 bases, the J end lost 2 bases, and 3 bases lay between the germline ends. Germline V CDR1 and CDR2: DFQATT, SNEGSKA (reference sequence). CDR3 DNA: TGCAGTGCTTCTAACACTGAAGCTTTCTTT. This gives the protein CSASNTEAFF.

The V gene is TRBV7-9, the J gene TRBJ2-7; TRBD1 agrees at 9 bases. The CDR3 is 14 residues long. V gave up 4 bases and J gave up 6 bases; unmatched junction bases: 7. Per the germline V gene, CDR1 is SEHNR and CDR2 is FQNEAQ (reference sequence). The chain's CDR3 is CASSSGTGFSEQYF. The DNA for the CDR3 is TGTGCCAGCAGCTCCGGGACAGGGTTCTCCGAGCAGTACTTC.

This CDR3 reads CASTPDRGSGELFF. The CDR3 nucleotides are TGTGCCAGCACCCCTGACAGGGGTTCCGGGGAGCTGTTTTTT. The chain recombines TRBV7-9 with TRBJ2-2; 8 bases match TRBD1. CDR1 is SEHNR and CDR2 is FQNEAQ in the germline V gene (reference sequence). CDR3 length: 14 residues. With V trimmed by 7 bases and J by 6 bases, 7 bases remained unmatched.

The genes are TRBV7-2 and TRBJ2-2; D unclear. Per germline, CDR1 SGHTA and CDR2 FQGNSA. The CDR3 has 15 amino acids. Trimming took 2 bases from V and 5 from J, leaving 12 bases between them. The CDR3 spells CASSLSAGFTGELFF. In DNA, the CDR3 is TGTGCCAGCAGCTTAAGTGCCGGTTTTACCGGGGAGCTGTTTTTT.

This chain links TRBV19 with TRBJ1-3, with 9 bases that match TRBD1. This CDR3 region has 16 residues. V dropped 3 bases and J dropped 3; count of bases not matched to a gene: 6. CDR1 and CDR2 (germline): LNHDA, SQIVND (reference sequence). CDR3 protein: CASSILGQGIGNTIYF. The CDR3 DNA reads TGTGCCAGTAGTATCCTGGGACAGGGAATTGGAAACACCATATATTTT.

The V call is TRBV7-8, the J call TRBJ2-1, with 11 bases identical to TRBD1. Looked up from germline, CDR1 is SGHVS and CDR2 is FQNEAQ. V trimming: 7 bases; J trimming: 0 bases; junction bases outside the gene matches: 17. The CDR3 loop spans 20 amino acids. The CDR3 nucleotides are TGTGCCAGCACCAACTATCGGACAGGGGGCCCACAGAGCTCCTACAATGAGCAGTTCTTC. Translation: CASTNYRTGGPQSSYNEQFF. Full variable domain (remainder filled in from reference TRBV7-8 and TRBJ2-1): GAGVSQSPRYKVAKRGQDVALRCDPISGHVSLFWYQQALGQGPEFLTYFQNEAQLDKSGLPSDRFFAERPEGSVSTLKIQRTQQEDSAVYLCASTNYRTGGPQSSYNEQFFGPGTRLTVL.

With respect to this clone: Other nucleotide sequences from this sample produce the same CDR3. V and J are TRBV5-1 and TRBJ1-2; no definite D call. The ends were cut back, 1 base at V and 0 bases at J, with 7 bases in the middle. The germline V gene has CDR1 SGHRS and CDR2 YFSETQ. The CDR3 is made up of 14 amino acids. In DNA form, the CDR3 reads TGCGCCAGCAGCTTGACAGCTACTAACTATGGCTACACCTTC. Its translation: CASSLTATNYGYTF.

The rearrangement uses TRBV14 and TRBJ2-1; D not certain. The germline gives CDR1 SGHDN, CDR2 FVKESK. The germline V and J ends were trimmed by 0 bases and 0 bases, with 9 bases remaining between them. CDR3 length: 16 amino acids. The CDR3 spells CASSQEQKSSYNEQFF. The CDR3 DNA reads as TGTGCCAGCAGCCAAGAACAGAAGAGCTCCTACAATGAGCAGTTCTTC. Together with reference TRBV14 and TRBJ2-1, the CDR3 gives the full variable domain: EAGVTQFPSHSVIEKGQTVTLRCDPISGHDNLYWYRRVMGKEIKFLLHFVKESKQDESGMPNNRFLAERTGGTYSTLKVQPAELEDSGVYFCASSQEQKSSYNEQFFGPGTRLTVL.

J is TRBJ2-7 and V is TRBV6-1; D remains ambiguous. Per germline, CDR1 MNHNS and CDR2 SASEGT. Trimming left V 6 bases short and J 6 bases short, with 18 bases between. The CDR3 length is 14 residues. In nucleotides, the CDR3 is TGTGCCAGCAGCGCCGGACGTATTGTCGCCGAGCAGTACTTC. Protein: CASSAGRIVAEQYF.

V is TRBV6-5 and J is TRBJ2-1; 9 nucleotides agree with TRBD1. The V gene end was trimmed by 6 bases and the J gene end by 6 bases; junction bases not matched to a gene: 3. The germline V gene has CDR1 MNHEY and CDR2 SVGAGI. This CDR3 comprises 13 residues. The CDR3 is CASRTTGGNEQFF. The CDR3 DNA reads TGTGCCAGCAGAACGACAGGGGGCAATGAGCAGTTCTTC.

The CDR3 region is CATGTSGIGETQYF. DNA for the CDR3: TGTGCCACCGGGACTAGCGGGATTGGAGAGACCCAGTACTTC. The chain couples TRBV10-3 to TRBJ2-5, with 13 bases identical to TRBD2. The CDR3 consists of 14 residues. Per the germline V gene, CDR1 is ENHRY and CDR2 is SYGVKD. Trimming cost V 10 bases and J 4 bases; bases outside gene matches: 6.

V and J are TRBV5-1 and TRBJ2-1; no firm D call. This CDR3 has 15 residues. The ends were cut back, 0 bases at V and 6 bases at J, with 13 bases in the middle. In germline, CDR1 is SGHRS, CDR2 YFSETQ. The CDR3 coding sequence is TGCGCCAGCAGCTTGGGTCTCCCCGGGTCCAATGAGCAGTTCTTC. It yields the protein CASSLGLPGSNEQFF.

This clone was found a few times. The sample has other DNA sequences that encode this CDR3 too. This chain connects TRBV18 to TRBJ2-5; 7 nucleotides match TRBD1. Germline-derived CDR1 and CDR2 are KGHSH and LQKENI. The CDR3 has 15 residues. The trim removed 0 bases at V and 1 base at J, leaving 2 bases unmatched. The CDR3 is CASSPPGQFQETQYF. The CDR3 DNA reads as TGTGCCAGCTCACCACCGGGACAGTTCCAAGAGACCCAGTACTTC. Combining the CDR3 with reference TRBV18 and TRBJ2-5 gives the whole variable domain NAGVMQNPRHLVRRRGQEARLRCSPMKGHSHVYWYRQLPEEGLKFMVYLQKENIIDESGMPKERFSAEFPKEGPSILRIQQVVRGDSAAYFCASSPPGQFQETQYFGPGTRLLVL.

The chain is built from TRBV9 and TRBJ2-2; 8 nucleotides match TRBD2. The CDR3 sequence is 16 residues long. The V gene's germline CDR1 is SGDLS and CDR2 YYNGEE. J lost 3 bases, V lost 0 bases, and 4 bases had no gene match. The DNA for the CDR3 is TGTGCCAGCAGCGTAGAGCCTAGCGGGCACACCGGGGAGCTGTTTTTT. Translated: CASSVEPSGHTGELFF.

In DNA, the CDR3 is TGTGCTAGTGGTTTGGGACTACCAAGGAATGAGCAGTTCTTC. It yields the protein CASGLGLPRNEQFF. The chain couples TRBV12-5 to TRBJ2-1; D is possibly TRBD2 (5 bases). This CDR3 contains 14 residues. Germline CDR1 and CDR2: LGHNT and FRNRAP. Trimming took 1 base from V and 7 from J, leaving 11 bases between them.